This T cell receptor (beta chain) was retrieved from a study of shared clonotypes between healthy human individuals. Study summary: CD4 naive and memory got three plates each, CD8 naive two, CD8 memory one.

Findings of the study overall: Only a few donors were included, so the genetic and exposure-history diversity represented was limited. Several donors showed sharing of approximately 5% of naive CD4 clonotypes.

CDR1 and CDR2 (germline): MDHEN, SYDVKM. Trimming took 8 bases from V and 0 from J, leaving 17 bases between them. This CDR3 has 16 amino acids. Worth noting for this clone: The antigen remains unidentified.

Assay: immunoSEQ multiplex PCR; the TCRdb copy retains only in-frame clones and omits some. Of about 2.3 million clones listed, around 92% are singletons. CD4+ cells were split into CD45RA+ naive and CD45RA-negative memory subsets. The gene calls are TRBV28 and TRBJ1-3, with unresolved D. The sequencing sample was made of naive CD4+ T cells from PBMCs. Subset indicated: CD45RA+ positively selected. This TCR came from a man aged 18 to 30 in good health. Some clones in this sample may be carry-over from other donors' samples. The CDR3 spells CASGLLDWSSGNTIYF. The CDR3 region has the DNA TGTGCCAGCGGCCTACTCGACTGGAGCTCTGGAAACACCATATATTTT.